This TCR beta chain is from a study of identical twins. Whole-study results and caveats: Researchers reported excess low generation probability among twin-shared out-of-frame alpha sequences.

The ends were cut back, 2 bases at V and 1 base at J, with 15 bases in the middle. Looked up from germline, CDR1 is KGHDR and CDR2 is SFDVKD. The CDR3 is 17 amino acids. Unique molecular identifiers were in the cDNA, with template-switch universal primer binding. Via MiXCR, TCRdb re-called the 5' RACE reads, giving one row per CDR3 protein. The sample carries hundreds of thousands of distinct CDR3 sequences, over 9% recorded once. About this clonotype: Its antigen is currently unknown.

The data also belong to a second study, concerning yellow fever vaccine responses in identical twins.

This chain links TRBV24-1 with TRBJ2-3, with TRBD1 as a possible D gene (6 bases). The sample taken for sequencing was PBMCs. The clonotype originates from a woman aged 18-29 years in good health. CDR3 in DNA: TGTGCCACCAGTGATTCTTCAACAGGGTTCGGCACAGATACGCAGTATTTT. This sequence encodes CATSDSSTGFGTDTQYF.